The present entry profiles one TCR beta chain with its context. The sample originates from a study of blood T cell repertoires in COVID-19. Study-level background: The origin of the acute and convalescent COVID-19 samples was the United States, Italy and Spain. Sample material is recorded as cDNA or gDNA derived from T cells, B-cell-depleted T cells, or PBMCs.

The authors' processing: Reference gene primer amplification yielded estimated nucleated cell counts. The method was immunoSEQ multiplex PCR; TCRdb's version includes in-frame clones alone and lacks a portion of them. The D gene and trimming were derived from the DNA, and the V and J assignments and clone size from that table. The sample gives approximately 230,000 clones, 79% of which show up once; over 3% is in the top ten. The source is a woman between 40 and 50 years old with active or convalescent COVID-19. The sample comprised peripheral blood.

The CDR3 nucleotides are TGTGCCAGCAGCCCTATGGGCGGGAGCCAAGAGACCCAGTACTTC. Residues: CASSPMGGSQETQYF. The chain combines TRBV7-3 with TRBJ2-5, with 7 bases that match TRBD2. Germline V lookup: CDR1 SGHTA, CDR2 FQGTGA. Trimming at V came to 5 bases and at J to 1 base, leaving 7 bases not matched to a gene. The CDR3 length is 15 residues.